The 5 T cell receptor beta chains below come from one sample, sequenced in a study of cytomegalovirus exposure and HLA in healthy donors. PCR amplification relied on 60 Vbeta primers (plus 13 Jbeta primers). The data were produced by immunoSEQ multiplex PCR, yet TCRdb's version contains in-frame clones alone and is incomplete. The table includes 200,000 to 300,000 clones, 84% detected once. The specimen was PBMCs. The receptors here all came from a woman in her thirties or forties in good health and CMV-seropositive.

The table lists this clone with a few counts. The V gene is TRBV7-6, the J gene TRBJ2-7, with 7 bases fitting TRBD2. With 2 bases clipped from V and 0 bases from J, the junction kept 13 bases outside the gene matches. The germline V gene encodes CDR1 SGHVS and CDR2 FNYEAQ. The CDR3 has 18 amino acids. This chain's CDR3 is CASSLTSSSGLSSYEQYF. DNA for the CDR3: TGTGCCAGCAGCTTAACGTCGTCTAGCGGTCTGAGCTCCTACGAGCAGTACTTC.

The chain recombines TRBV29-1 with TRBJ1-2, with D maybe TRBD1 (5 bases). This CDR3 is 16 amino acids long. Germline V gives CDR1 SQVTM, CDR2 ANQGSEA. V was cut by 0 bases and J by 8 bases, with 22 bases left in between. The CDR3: CSVEDRRRGPEEGYTF. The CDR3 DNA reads TGCAGCGTTGAAGATCGAAGGCGGGGCCCCGAGGAAGGCTACACCTTC.

Here the CDR3 DNA reads TGCAGCGTTGAAGACGGTCAATACCGCTCCTACAATGAGCAGTTCTTC. It codes for CSVEDGQYRSYNEQFF. This chain uses TRBV29-1 with TRBJ2-1; D call uncertain. This CDR3 is built from 16 residues. V was cut by 0 bases and J by 0 bases, with 12 bases left in between. In germline, CDR1 is SQVTM, CDR2 ANQGSEA.

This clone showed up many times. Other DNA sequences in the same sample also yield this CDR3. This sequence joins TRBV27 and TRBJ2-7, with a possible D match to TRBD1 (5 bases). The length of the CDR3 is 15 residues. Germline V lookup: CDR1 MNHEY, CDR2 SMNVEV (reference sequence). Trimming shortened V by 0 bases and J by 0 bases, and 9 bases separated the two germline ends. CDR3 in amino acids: CASSLSDSSSYEQYF. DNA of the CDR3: TGTGCCAGCAGTTTATCTGACAGTTCCTCCTACGAGCAGTACTTC.

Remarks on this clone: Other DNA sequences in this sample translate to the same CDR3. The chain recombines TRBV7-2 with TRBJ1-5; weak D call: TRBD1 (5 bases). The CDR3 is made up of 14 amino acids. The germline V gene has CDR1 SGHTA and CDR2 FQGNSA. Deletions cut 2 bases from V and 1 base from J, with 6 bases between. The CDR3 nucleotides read TGTGCCAGCAGCTTACAGGGAAGCAATCAGCCCCAGCATTTT. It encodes CASSLQGSNQPQHF.